This T cell receptor beta chain was obtained from a study of identical twins. CDR3 size: 17 residues. Germline CDR1 reads SQVTM; CDR2 reads ANQGSEA. Trimming cost V 4 bases and J 3 bases; bases outside gene matches: 13. A universal primer site was created by template switching, with the cDNA bearing unique molecular identifiers. Using its own MiXCR run on the 5' RACE reads, TCRdb lists one record per CDR3 protein. The data contain some 600,000 distinct CDR3 sequences, just over 7% of them singletons. This clonotype was seen ten or more times. Its antigen is as yet unknown. Study outcomes and limitations: Fewer insertions characterized abundant cord blood beta clonotypes, whereas memory repertoires showed none. Zero-insertion analyses were open to partial confounding by invariant MAIT and iNKT cells.

Among all donors, each was a healthy Caucasian. These same records also appear under a second study, on yellow fever vaccine responses in identical twins.

The chain is built from TRBV29-1 and TRBJ1-1; 11 nucleotides align to TRBD1. Sequencing used PBMCs. The TCR originated in a woman aged 18-30 years in good health. CDR3 nucleotides: TGCAGCGTTGGGGCCCCGGGACAGGGGGGCAGTGACACTGAAGCTTTCTTT. Translating it yields CSVGAPGQGGSDTEAFF.